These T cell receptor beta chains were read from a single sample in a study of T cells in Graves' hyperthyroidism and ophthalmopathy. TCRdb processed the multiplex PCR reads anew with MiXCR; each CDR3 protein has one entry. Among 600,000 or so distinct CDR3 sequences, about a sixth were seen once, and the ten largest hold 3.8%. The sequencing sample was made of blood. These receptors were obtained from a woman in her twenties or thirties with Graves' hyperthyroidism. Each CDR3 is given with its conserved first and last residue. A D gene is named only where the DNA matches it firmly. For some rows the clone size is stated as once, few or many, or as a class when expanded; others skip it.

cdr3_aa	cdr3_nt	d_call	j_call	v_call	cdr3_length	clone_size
CSANIAGPYNEQFF	TGCAGTGCTAATATAGCGGGTCCTTACAATGAGCAGTTCTTC	TRBD2	TRBJ2-1	TRBV20-1	14	.
CASSFLPGVQNNEQFF	TGTGCCAGCAGCTTTTTACCGGGAGTTCAAAACAATGAGCAGTTCTTC	.	TRBJ2-1	TRBV7-6	16	many
CASQRTDFYEQYF	TGTGCCAGCCAACGGACAGACTTCTACGAGCAGTACTTC	.	TRBJ2-7	TRBV12-3/TRBV12-4	13	many
CASSPGQTPSYEQYF	TGTGCCAGCAGTCCGGGACAGACCCCTTCCTACGAGCAGTACTTC	TRBD1	TRBJ2-7	TRBV27	15	many
CASSHDPQGRDGYTF	TGCGCCAGCAGCCACGACCCACAGGGGAGAGATGGCTACACCTTC	TRBD1	TRBJ1-2	TRBV4-3	15	few
CASSSRGGGSGELFF	TGTGCCAGCAGCTCCCGGGGGGGGGGGTCCGGGGAGCTGTTTTTT	TRBD2	TRBJ2-2	TRBV28	15	few
CASSPPSGINTGELFF	TGTGCCAGCAGCCCCCCTAGCGGGATTAACACCGGGGAGCTGTTTTTT	TRBD2	TRBJ2-2	TRBV9	16	.
CSARGGGETQYF	TGCAGTGCTAGAGGAGGGGGAGAGACCCAGTACTTC	.	TRBJ2-5	TRBV20-1	12	few
CASNGDRVRTEAFF	TGTGCCAGCAACGGGGACAGGGTGAGGACTGAAGCTTTCTTT	TRBD1	TRBJ1-1	TRBV12-3/TRBV12-4	14	.
CASSLEGVPSYEQYF	TGTGCCAGCAGCTTAGAAGGGGTCCCTAGCTACGAGCAGTACTTC	.	TRBJ2-7	TRBV7-2	15	many